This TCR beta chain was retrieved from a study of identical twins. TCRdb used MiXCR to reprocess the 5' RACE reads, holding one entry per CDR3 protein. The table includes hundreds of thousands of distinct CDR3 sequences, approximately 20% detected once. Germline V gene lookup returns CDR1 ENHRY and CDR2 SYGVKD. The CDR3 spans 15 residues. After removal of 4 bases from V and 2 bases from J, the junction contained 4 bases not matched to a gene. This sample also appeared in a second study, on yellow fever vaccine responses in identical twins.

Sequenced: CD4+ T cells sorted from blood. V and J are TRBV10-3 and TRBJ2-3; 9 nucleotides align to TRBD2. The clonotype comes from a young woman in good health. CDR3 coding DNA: TGTGCCATCAGTGGCGGACTAGCGAACACAGATACGCAGTATTTT. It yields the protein CAISGGLANTDTQYF.